This T cell receptor beta chain was found in a study of T cells in Graves' hyperthyroidism and ophthalmopathy. Study observations and caveats: Model-based prediction identified ophthalmopathy a median roughly 5.9 months prior to its onset.

Germline lookup yields CDR1 SGHAT and CDR2 FQDESV (reference sequence). V shed 4 bases, J shed 5 bases, and the junction held 9 bases outside the gene matches. There are 15 residues in the CDR3. Worth noting for this clonotype: Its antigen is undetermined.

Disease duration was under 3 months in the ophthalmopathy patients, who also had a Clinical Activity Score of at least 3 and a NOSPECS grade of at least 4. Amplified TCR beta CDR3 regions came from RNA transcripts. The HTBI primer set drove a first-round RT-PCR of the TCR CDR3. TCRdb called the multiplex PCR reads again in MiXCR, with one record for every CDR3 protein. This sample has about 530,000 distinct CDR3 sequences, with 17% found just once. This TCR was sampled from a young woman with Graves' ophthalmopathy. The chain joins TRBV11-1 to TRBJ2-5; 8 positions match TRBD1. The sequenced sample was blood. The CDR3 loop reads CASSSLAGGPETQYF. CDR3 bases: TGTGCCAGCAGCTCGCTGGCAGGGGGCCCGGAGACCCAGTACTTC. The whole variable domain, filled in from reference TRBV11-1 and TRBJ2-5, reads EAEVAQSPRYKITEKSQAVAFWCDPISGHATLYWYRQILGQGPELLVQFQDESVVDDSQLPKDRFSAERLKGVDSTLKIQPAELGDSAMYLCASSSLAGGPETQYFGPGTRLLVL.